The next 9 T cell receptor beta chains were all read from a single sample in a study of shared clonotypes between healthy human individuals. Sequencing used immunoSEQ multiplex PCR; TCRdb keeps in-frame clones, though not all of them. The table lists around 2.1 million clones, under 97% of them singletons, with roughly 0.13% in the top ten. The specimen was naive CD4+ T cells sorted from blood. Subset: CD45RA+ positively selected. Source of these receptors: a man aged 18 to 35 in good health.

The rearrangement links TRBV21-1 to TRBJ1-2; the table's D call TRBD1 went unverified against the DNA. TRBV21-1 constitutes a pseudogene. This CDR3 contains 18 residues. The CDR3 DNA is TGTGCCAGCAGCCTAACACCCCTGACGACAGGGGGAAACTATGGCTACACCTTC. This translates into CASSLTPLTTGGNYGYTF.

The chain is built from TRBV4-3 and TRBJ2-5, with D unclear. This CDR3 has 14 amino acids. Germline V CDR1 and CDR2: LGHNA, YSLEER. Trimming cost V 1 base and J 4 bases, with 10 bases left between them. CDR3 residues: CASSQVTRSETQYF. CDR3 nucleotide sequence: TGCGCCAGCAGCCAAGTGACACGGTCAGAGACCCAGTACTTC.

The genes are TRBV2 and TRBJ1-3; D possibly corresponds to TRBD1 (5 bases). Germline assignment: CDR1 SNHLY and CDR2 FYNNEI. Trimming shortened V by 1 base and J by 6 bases, and 10 bases separated the two germline ends. This CDR3 is built from 14 residues. The CDR3 region is CASSEGQGVNTIYF. CDR3 sequence (DNA): TGTGCCAGCAGTGAAGGTCAGGGCGTAAACACCATATATTTT.

The CDR3 DNA reads TGTGCCAGCAGCGCCCGGGACAGGGCGTACAATGAGCAGTTCTTC. Protein product: CASSARDRAYNEQFF. The chain has TRBV9 and TRBJ2-1; TRBD1 agrees at 9 bases. The V and J ends lost 3 bases and 4 bases, in that order; junction bases with no gene match: 5. This CDR3 region has 15 residues. Looked up from germline, CDR1 is SGDLS and CDR2 is YYNGEE.

This clone was seen just once. This chain joins TRBV11-3 and TRBJ2-7; 11 bases line up with TRBD2. V lost 5 bases, J lost 5 bases, and 5 bases stayed unmatched. Germline CDR1 and CDR2: SGHNT and YENEEA. CDR3 length: 14 residues. The DNA for the CDR3 is TGTGCCAGCAGCACTAGCGGGAGCAGCAACGAGCAGTACTTC. This translates into CASSTSGSSNEQYF.

This chain uses TRBV5-7 with TRBJ2-7, with TRBD1 identical over 10 bases. TRBV5-7 is sorted into the ORF group, with uncertain function. There are 16 residues in the CDR3. V lost 4 bases, J lost 3 bases, and 10 bases stayed unmatched. CDR3 amino acids: CASSIEPGTGVYEQYF. CDR3 DNA: TGTGCCAGCAGCATAGAACCCGGGACAGGGGTCTACGAGCAGTACTTC.

This chain connects TRBV2 to TRBJ2-1; 9 bases are a match to TRBD2. Germline trimming cut 5 bases from V and 9 bases from J; bases unmatched to any gene: 11. Per the germline V gene, CDR1 is SNHLY and CDR2 is FYNNEI. The CDR3 totals 15 residues. CDR3 in amino acids: CASSLTGLAIGEQFF. CDR3 coding DNA: TGTGCCAGCAGTTTGACGGGACTAGCTATCGGTGAGCAGTTCTTC.

V gene TRBV6-1 combines with J gene TRBJ1-2; possible D gene TRBD1, 5 bases. V gave up 0 bases and J gave up 7 bases, with 15 bases separating them. The germline V gene has CDR1 MNHNS and CDR2 SASEGT. The CDR3 runs to 15 residues. In DNA, the CDR3 is TGTGCCAGCAGTGAAGCGTCGCAGGGCCGGGGTGGCTACACCTTC. This encodes CASSEASQGRGGYTF.

V is TRBV18 and J is TRBJ2-3, with 7 nucleotides matching TRBD2. The ends lost 1 base at V and 0 bases at J; junction bases unmatched: 10. The CDR3 consists of 18 residues. Germline V gene sequence: CDR1 KGHSH, CDR2 LQKENI. The chain's CDR3 is CASSPQASGVPSTDTQYF. The CDR3 nucleotides are TGTGCCAGCTCACCACAGGCTAGCGGAGTGCCTAGCACAGATACGCAGTATTTT.